This T cell receptor (beta chain) was identified in a study of post-analysis software for immune sequencing data. Across the study: Courses of disease covered relapsing-remitting, secondary progressive and progressive-relapsing multiple sclerosis.

This clonotype was counted a single time. Its specificity is unknown. The CDR3 has 15 amino acids. The germline V and J ends were trimmed by 0 bases and 8 bases, with 16 bases remaining between them. Germline V gene data show CDR1 as LGHDT and CDR2 as YNNKEL (reference sequence). General observations from the study: Included in a set of roughly five TRBV segments more frequent in patients than controls were TRBV5-6, TRBV5-1 and TRBV20-1. F measure grouped same-batch samples tightly together.

Prepared libraries of TCR beta cDNA carried unique molecular identifiers. The authors obtained roughly 500,000 cDNA molecules from around 0.96 to 9.9 million T cells. TCRdb re-analysed the PCR reads in MiXCR, keeping a single row per CDR3 protein. The sample includes hundreds of thousands of distinct CDR3 sequences, roughly 40% of them seen just once. This chain uses TRBV3-1 with TRBJ1-2, with a tentative D call TRBD1 (5 bases). This clonotype originated in a girl aged 5-17 years with multiple sclerosis. The sample was blood. DNA of the CDR3: TGTGCCAGCAGCCAAGAGCCAGGGAGGGCGCGGGGCTACACCTTC. Translated: CASSQEPGRARGYTF.